This is a list of T cell receptor beta chains from one sample in a study of vaccination and CD4 T cells after COVID-19. TCRdb itself ran the PCR reads through MiXCR, one entry per CDR3 protein. In the table there are some 9,000 distinct CDR3 sequences, roughly 34% of which are singletons. Their cognate antigens are unknown. Sample: CD4+ T cells from blood, cultured in vitro. These receptors all stem from a human donor who had recovered from COVID-19. The CDR3 runs from the conserved cysteine through the conserved F or W. The order of the fields is V gene, J gene, D gene, clone size, CDR3 DNA, CDR3 protein. The D gene is left open where the match is weak. Clone sizes are given selectively: once, few, many, or a class where the clone is expanded.

TRBV7-2	TRBJ1-1	TRBD1	few	TGTGCCAGCAGCCGGACAGGGTGGATGAACACTGAAGCTTTCTTT	CASSRTGWMNTEAFF
TRBV29-1	TRBJ1-5	-	-	TGCAGCGTGCGGGAGCTTAATCAGCCCCAGCATTTT	CSVRELNQPQHF
TRBV7-2	TRBJ1-2	TRBD1	-	TGTGCCAGCAGCTTCCCGTACTCAGACAGGGACATTTTC	CASSFPYSDRDIF
TRBV11-3	TRBJ1-1	-	-	TGTGCCAGCAGCTTAGTCGGGCAGGGTATTTCTGAAGCTTTCTTT	CASSLVGQGISEAFF
TRBV20-1	TRBJ1-4	-	few	TGCAGTGCTAAGCGGGGTACAACTAATGAAAAACTGTTTTTT	CSAKRGTTNEKLFF
TRBV7-9	TRBJ2-1	-	-	TGTGCCAGCAGCTTAGGAGGGACCCTAAGTTACAATGAGCAGTTCTTC	CASSLGGTLSYNEQFF
TRBV24-1	TRBJ1-2	-	-	TGTGCCACCAGTGATTCGGACACTCCTGCTGACGGCTACACCTTC	CATSDSDTPADGYTF
TRBV12-3/TRBV12-4	TRBJ1-5	TRBD1	-	TGTGCCGGCAGCCGCGTGGGACAGGGGTTTAGTGGCAATCAGCCCCAGCATTTT	CAGSRVGQGFSGNQPQHF
TRBV5-1	TRBJ1-2	TRBD1	-	TGCGCCAGCAGCTTGGGGGCAGGGGGGCTTGATGGCTACACCTTC	CASSLGAGGLDGYTF
TRBV10-3	TRBJ1-2	TRBD1	-	TGTGCCATCAGTGGCGCTCCGGGACAGGGTGCTCCGGGGTTACTTTACACCTTC	CAISGAPGQGAPGLLYTF
TRBV7-9	TRBJ2-3	-	-	TGTGCCAGCAGCCGCGAGGTGGCAGATACGCAGTATTTT	CASSREVADTQYF
TRBV5-6	TRBJ2-1	TRBD1	once	TGTGCCAGCAGCTGGGGTCGGACAGGGTTCAATGAGCAGTTCTTC	CASSWGRTGFNEQFF
TRBV25-1	TRBJ2-1	-	few	TGTGCCAGCAGTGAATCGGACGCAAGCTCCTACAATGAGCAGTTCTTC	CASSESDASSYNEQFF
TRBV6-1	TRBJ2-2	-	few	TGTGCCGTAACAACGGGGAACACCGGGGAGCTGTTTTTT	CAVTTGNTGELFF
TRBV4-2	TRBJ2-3	-	-	TGTGCCAGCGGTCCAATGTTGGGAACCCCCCGAGATACGCAGTATTTT	CASGPMLGTPRDTQYF
TRBV6-1	TRBJ1-5	-	-	TGTGCCAGCAGTGATTGGGCAGCCTCACAGCCCCAGCATTTT	CASSDWAASQPQHF
TRBV7-2	TRBJ2-3	TRBD1	medium-sized	TGTGCCAGCAGCGACGGACAGGGACGAACAGATACGCAGTATTTT	CASSDGQGRTDTQYF
TRBV2	TRBJ2-5	-	few	TGTGCCAGCAGTGGGACCCCAGGGTTTGAGACCCAGTACTTC	CASSGTPGFETQYF
TRBV19	TRBJ2-1	TRBD1	few	TGTGCCAGTAGACCCAGAATGGGACAGGGAAACAATGAGCAGTTCTTC	CASRPRMGQGNNEQFF
TRBV29-1	TRBJ2-7	-	few	TGCAGCGTCCCGGCAGGGGAGGGCACCTACGAGCAGTACTTC	CSVPAGEGTYEQYF
TRBV20-1	TRBJ1-2	-	medium-sized	TGCAGTGCTAGAGAAAGGGGCGGAGACTATGGCTACACCTTC	CSARERGGDYGYTF
TRBV10-3	TRBJ2-2	TRBD2	-	TGTGCCACCCGGACTAGCGGGGGCACACACACCGGGGAGCTGTTTTTT	CATRTSGGTHTGELFF
TRBV20-1	TRBJ1-6	-	few	TGCAGTGCTTTAGCGTCCGACGGGAGCTCCTATAATTCACCCCTCCACTTT	CSALASDGSSYNSPLHF
TRBV2	TRBJ1-5	-	few	TGTGCCAGCAGTGAGGAACAGGCCCCGAGGATGGGTCAGCCCCAGCATTTT	CASSEEQAPRMGQPQHF